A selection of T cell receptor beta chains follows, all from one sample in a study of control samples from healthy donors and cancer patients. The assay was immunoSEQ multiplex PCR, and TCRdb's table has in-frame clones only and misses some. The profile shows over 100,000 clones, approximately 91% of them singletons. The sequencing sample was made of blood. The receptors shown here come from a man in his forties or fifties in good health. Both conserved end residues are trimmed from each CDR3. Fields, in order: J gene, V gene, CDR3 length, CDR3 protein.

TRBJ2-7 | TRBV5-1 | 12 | ASSLGRRVNEQY
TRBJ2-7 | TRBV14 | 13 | ASSPLGTGAYEQY
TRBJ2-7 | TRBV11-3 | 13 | ASSQRGGGNYEQY
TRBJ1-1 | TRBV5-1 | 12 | ASSLAWAGAEAF
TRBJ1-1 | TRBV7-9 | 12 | ASQTTGGAEEAF
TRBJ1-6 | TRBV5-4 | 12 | ASSQQGVSSPLH
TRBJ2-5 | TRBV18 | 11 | ASADRVQETQY
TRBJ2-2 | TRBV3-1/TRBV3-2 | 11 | ASSPWGTGELF
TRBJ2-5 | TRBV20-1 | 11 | SASGDTQETQY
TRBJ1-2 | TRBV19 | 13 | ASVQGTEGDYGYT
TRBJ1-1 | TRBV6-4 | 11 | ASSSRENTEAF
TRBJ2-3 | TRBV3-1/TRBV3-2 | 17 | ASSPATSGGRGSTDTQY
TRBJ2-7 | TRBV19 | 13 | ASSIAAGPTYEQY
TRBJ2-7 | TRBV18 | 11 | ASSQGASYEQY
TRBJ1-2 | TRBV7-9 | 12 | ASSLRGRAGGYT
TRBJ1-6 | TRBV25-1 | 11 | ASSEYMNSPLH
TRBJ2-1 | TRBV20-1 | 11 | SASPNAYNEQF
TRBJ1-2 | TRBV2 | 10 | ASSKGNYGYT
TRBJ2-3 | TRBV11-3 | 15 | ASSLDRRTVGADTQY
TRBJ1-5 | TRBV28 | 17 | ASSWGLRTGSGGNQPQH
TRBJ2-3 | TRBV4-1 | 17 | ASSQDPGQGRDGTDTQY
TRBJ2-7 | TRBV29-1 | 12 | SVDRPSITDEQY
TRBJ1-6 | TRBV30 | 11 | AYRSSYNSPLH
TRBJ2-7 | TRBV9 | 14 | ASSVVDSGYAYEQY